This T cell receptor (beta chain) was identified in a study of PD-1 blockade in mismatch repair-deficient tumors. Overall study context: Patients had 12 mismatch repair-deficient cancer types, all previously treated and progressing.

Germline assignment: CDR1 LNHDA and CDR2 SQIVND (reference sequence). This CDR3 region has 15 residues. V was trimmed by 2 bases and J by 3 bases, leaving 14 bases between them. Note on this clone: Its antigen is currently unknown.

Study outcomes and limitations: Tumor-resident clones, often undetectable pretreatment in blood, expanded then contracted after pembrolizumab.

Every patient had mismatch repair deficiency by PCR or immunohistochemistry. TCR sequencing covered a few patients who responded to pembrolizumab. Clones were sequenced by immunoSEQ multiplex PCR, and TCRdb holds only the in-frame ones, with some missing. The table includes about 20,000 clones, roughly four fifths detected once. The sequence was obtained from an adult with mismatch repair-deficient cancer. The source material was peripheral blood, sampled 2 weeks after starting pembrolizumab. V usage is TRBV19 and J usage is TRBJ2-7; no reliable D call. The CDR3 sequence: CASSIKPGSSYEQYF. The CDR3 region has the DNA TGTGCCAGTAGTATAAAGCCGGGCAGCAGCTACGAGCAGTACTTC.